The source of this T cell receptor (beta chain) is a study of T-cell reconstitution after alpha-beta-depleted transplantation in children. Study findings and constraints: There were reportedly several hundred expanded graft clones from which alpha-beta T cells came about two months after transplant. It was surviving recipient T cells and thymic progenitors that gave some patients high TCRbeta diversity at day 60. From newly produced T cells came most of the T-cell counts and diversity one year after transplant.

The V and J ends lost 7 bases and 10 bases respectively, with 19 bases between them. The CDR3 runs 13 residues. This clonotype was seen at least ten times. Its antigen remains unidentified. Unique molecular identifiers were used in preparing the TCRbeta library. MiXCR was run by TCRdb on the PCR reads, yielding one entry per CDR3 protein. The table lists some 300,000 distinct CDR3 sequences, around 7.3% of them singletons. The source material was peripheral blood, sampled 360 days after TCRalphabeta/CD19-depleted stem cell transplant. The rearrangement links TRBV12-3 or TRBV12-4 to TRBJ1-1; tentative D call: TRBD1 (5 bases). The TCR comes from a female patient younger than 10 who had a stem cell transplant for Fanconi anemia, so the T cells may come from the graft donor. In DNA form, the CDR3 reads TGTGCCAGCACGGACATCCCTGAGGGGCGAGCTTTCTTT. It is translated as CASTDIPEGRAFF.